Listed here is a single T cell receptor (beta chain). Antigen: not known. This sample was included in a study of shared clonotypes between healthy human individuals. The study's findings and limits: Few donors restricted represented genetic and exposure-history diversity.

J lost 1 base, V lost 0 bases, and 6 bases had no gene match. The CDR3 has 17 residues. The germline CDR1 and CDR2 sequences are SGHTA and FQGTGA. Template amounts of roughly 0.3 ug DNA, around 33,000 T cell genomes, were employed in unsorted PBMC replicate PCRs. Original analysis: Filtering differed because ImmunoSEQ produced junction-only sequences that carried no quality scores. The method was immunoSEQ multiplex PCR; TCRdb's version includes in-frame clones alone and lacks a portion of them. The D gene and trimming were derived from the DNA, and the V and J assignments and clone size from that table. The sample has fewer than 600,000 clones, roughly four fifths seen once. The donors, healthy adults who were HIV-negative, had experienced no recent acute infections or vaccinations.

The gene calls are TRBV7-3 and TRBJ2-3; 8 positions agree with TRBD2. The TCR comes from a woman in her forties in good health. Some clones in this sample may be carry-over from other donors' samples. The sequenced sample consisted of PBMCs. This CDR3 is CASSLTSASGRTDTQYF. The CDR3 DNA follows: TGTGCCAGCAGCTTAACATCGGCTAGCGGGCGCACAGATACGCAGTATTTT. Full variable domain (remainder filled in from reference TRBV7-3 and TRBJ2-3): GAGVSQTPSNKVTEKGKYVELRCDPISGHTALYWYRQSLGQGPEFLIYFQGTGAADDSGLPNDRFFAVRPEGSVSTLKIQRTERGDSAVYLCASSLTSASGRTDTQYFGPGTRLTVL.